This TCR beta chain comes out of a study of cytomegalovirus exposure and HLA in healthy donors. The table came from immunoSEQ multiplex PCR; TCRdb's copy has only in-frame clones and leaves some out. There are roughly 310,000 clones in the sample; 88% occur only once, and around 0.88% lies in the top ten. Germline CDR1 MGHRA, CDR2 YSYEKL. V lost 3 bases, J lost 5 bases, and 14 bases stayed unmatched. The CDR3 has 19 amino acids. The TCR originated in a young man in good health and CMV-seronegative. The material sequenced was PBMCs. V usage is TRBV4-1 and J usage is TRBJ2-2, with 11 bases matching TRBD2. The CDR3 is CASSHQAASGGIVTGELFF. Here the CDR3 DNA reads TGCGCCAGCAGCCACCAGGCAGCTAGCGGGGGGATTGTGACCGGGGAGCTGTTTTTT.